The present entry profiles one TCR beta chain with its context. This sample was included in a study of blood T cell repertoires in COVID-19. Overall study: The United States, Italy and Spain supplied acute and convalescent COVID-19 samples.

Participant ages covered about 18 to 95 years across about 25 US areas. Participant-given clinical history determined each cohort assignment. Only in-frame clones appear in the TCRdb table, and some are missing; sequencing was by immunoSEQ multiplex PCR. The sample consists of almost 250,000 clones, 80% to 90% of them appearing once. Germline V gene data show CDR1 as SGHAT and CDR2 as FQDESV (reference sequence). The CDR3 contains 16 residues. J was trimmed by 8 bases and V by 4 bases; bases with no gene match: 16. This rearrangement joins TRBV11-1 to TRBJ1-2; 7 bases map to TRBD1. The TCR comes from a woman between 25 and 40 years old who had recovered from COVID-19. Specimen: PBMCs or T cells enriched from blood (not recorded which). The CDR3 loop is CASSWGTAPSAGGYTF. CDR3 coding DNA: TGTGCCAGCAGCTGGGGGACAGCGCCTTCTGCGGGGGGCTACACCTTC.